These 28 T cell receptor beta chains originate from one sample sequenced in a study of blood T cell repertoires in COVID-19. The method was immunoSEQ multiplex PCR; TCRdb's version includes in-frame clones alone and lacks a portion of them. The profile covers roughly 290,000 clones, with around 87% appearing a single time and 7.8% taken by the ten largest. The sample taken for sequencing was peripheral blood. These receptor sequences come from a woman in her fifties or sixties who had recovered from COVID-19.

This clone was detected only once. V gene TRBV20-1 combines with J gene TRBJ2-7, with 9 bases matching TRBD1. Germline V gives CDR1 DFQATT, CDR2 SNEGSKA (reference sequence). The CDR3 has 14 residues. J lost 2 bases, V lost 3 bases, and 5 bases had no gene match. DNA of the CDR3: TGCAGTGCTAGTCCGGGACAGGGACCCTACGAGCAGTACTTC. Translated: CSASPGQGPYEQYF.

The CDR3 nucleotides read TGTGCCAGCAGCTTAGCATTCGGAGCGGACTATGGCTACACCTTC. Amino acids: CASSLAFGADYGYTF. The chain links TRBV11-2 to TRBJ1-2; the D is unclear. The germline V gene encodes CDR1 SGHAT and CDR2 FQNNGV. This CDR3 comprises 15 residues. V dropped 1 base and J dropped 3 bases, with 12 bases sitting between them.

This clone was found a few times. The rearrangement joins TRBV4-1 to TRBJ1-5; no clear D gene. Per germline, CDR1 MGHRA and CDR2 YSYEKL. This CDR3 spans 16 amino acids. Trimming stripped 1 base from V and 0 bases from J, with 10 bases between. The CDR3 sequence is CASSQVYGNSNQPQHF. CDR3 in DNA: TGCGCCAGCAGCCAAGTGTACGGTAATAGCAATCAGCCCCAGCATTTT.

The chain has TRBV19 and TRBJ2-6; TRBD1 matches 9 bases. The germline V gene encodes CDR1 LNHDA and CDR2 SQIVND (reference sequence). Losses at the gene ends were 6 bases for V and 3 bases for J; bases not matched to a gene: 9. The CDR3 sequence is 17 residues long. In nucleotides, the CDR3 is TGTGCCAGTAGGTCACAGGGGGCTCTCGTTGGGGCCAACGTCCTGACTTTC. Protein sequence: CASRSQGALVGANVLTF.

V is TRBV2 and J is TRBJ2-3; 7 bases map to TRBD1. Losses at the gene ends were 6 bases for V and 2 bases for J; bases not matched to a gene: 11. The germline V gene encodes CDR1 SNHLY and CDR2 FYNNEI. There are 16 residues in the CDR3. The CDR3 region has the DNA TGTGCCAGCAGGTCCTTAGACAGGGCTCCCACAGATACGCAGTATTTT. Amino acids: CASRSLDRAPTDTQYF. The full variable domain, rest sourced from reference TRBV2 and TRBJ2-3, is EPEVTQTPSHQVTQMGQEVILRCVPISNHLYFYWYRQILGQKVEFLVSFYNNEISEKSEIFDDQFSVERPDGSNFTLKIRSTKLEDSAMYFCASRSLDRAPTDTQYFGPGTRLTVL.

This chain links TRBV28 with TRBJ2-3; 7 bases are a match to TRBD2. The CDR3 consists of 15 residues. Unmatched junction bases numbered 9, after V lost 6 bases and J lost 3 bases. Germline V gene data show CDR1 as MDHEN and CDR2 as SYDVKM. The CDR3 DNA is TGTGCCAGCAGGTACCGGGGACTAAGGACAGATACGCAGTATTTT. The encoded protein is CASRYRGLRTDTQYF. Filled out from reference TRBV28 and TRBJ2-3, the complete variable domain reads DVKVTQSSRYLVKRTGEKVFLECVQDMDHENMFWYRQDPGLGLRLIYFSYDVKMKEKGDIPEGYSVSREKKERFSLILESASTNQTSMYLCASRYRGLRTDTQYFGPGTRLTVL.

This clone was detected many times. DNA for the CDR3: TGTGCCAGCAGTTTATTTGGGACAGGGTACGGCTACACCTTC. This codes for CASSLFGTGYGYTF. V is TRBV28 and J is TRBJ1-2; 9 bases agree with TRBD1. The V gene's germline CDR1 is MDHEN and CDR2 SYDVKM. V trimming: 1 base; J trimming: 8 bases; junction bases outside the gene matches: 5. CDR3 length: 14 residues.

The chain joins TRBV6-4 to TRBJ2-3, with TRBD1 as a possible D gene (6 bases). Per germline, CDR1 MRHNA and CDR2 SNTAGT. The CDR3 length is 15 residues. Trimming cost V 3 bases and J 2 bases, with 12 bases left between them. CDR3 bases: TGTGCCAGCAGTGAAGGACAGAACCCCACAGATACGCAGTATTTT. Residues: CASSEGQNPTDTQYF.

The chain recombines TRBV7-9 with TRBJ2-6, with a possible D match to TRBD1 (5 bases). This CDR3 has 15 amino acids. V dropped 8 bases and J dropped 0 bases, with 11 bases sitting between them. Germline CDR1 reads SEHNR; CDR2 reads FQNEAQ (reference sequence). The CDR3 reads CASSGLLSGANVLTF. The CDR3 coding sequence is TGTGCCAGCTCAGGGCTCCTCTCTGGGGCCAACGTCCTGACTTTC. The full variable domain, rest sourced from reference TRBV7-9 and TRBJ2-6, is DTGVSQNPRHKITKRGQNVTFRCDPISEHNRLYWYRQTLGQGPEFLTYFQNEAQLEKSRLLSDRFSAERPKGSFSTLEIQRTEQGDSAMYLCASSGLLSGANVLTFGAGSRLTVL.

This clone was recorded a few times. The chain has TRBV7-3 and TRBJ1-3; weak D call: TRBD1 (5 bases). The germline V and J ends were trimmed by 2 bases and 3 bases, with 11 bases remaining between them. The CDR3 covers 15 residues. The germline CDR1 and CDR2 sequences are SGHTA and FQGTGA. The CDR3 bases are TGTGCCAGCAGCTTAGCAGGGAGGATTGGAAACACCATATATTTT. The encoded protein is CASSLAGRIGNTIYF.

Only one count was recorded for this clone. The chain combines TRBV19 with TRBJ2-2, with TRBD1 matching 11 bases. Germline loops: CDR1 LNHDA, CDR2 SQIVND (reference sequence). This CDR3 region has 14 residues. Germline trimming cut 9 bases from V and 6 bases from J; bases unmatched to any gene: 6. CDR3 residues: CASNGQGASGELFF. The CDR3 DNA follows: TGTGCCAGCAACGGACAGGGGGCGTCCGGGGAGCTGTTTTTT.

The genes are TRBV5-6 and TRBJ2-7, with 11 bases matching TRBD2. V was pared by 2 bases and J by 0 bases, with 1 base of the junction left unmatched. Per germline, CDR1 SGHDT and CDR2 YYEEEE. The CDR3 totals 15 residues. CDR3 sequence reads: CASSFTSGSSYEQYF. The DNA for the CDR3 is TGTGCCAGCAGCTTCACTAGCGGGAGCTCCTACGAGCAGTACTTC.

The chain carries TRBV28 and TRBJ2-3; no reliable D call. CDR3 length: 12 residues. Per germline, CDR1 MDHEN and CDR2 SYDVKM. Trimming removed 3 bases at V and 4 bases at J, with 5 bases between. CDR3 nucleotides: TGTGCCAGCAGTTTGAGTCCAGATACGCAGTATTTT. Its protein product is CASSLSPDTQYF.

The CDR3 nucleotides read TGTGCCAGCTCTCTCGAGTACCCTACTTCGGTGACCCAGTACTTC. It specifies CASSLEYPTSVTQYF. The chain combines TRBV27 with TRBJ2-5; D ambiguous. The germline V gene has CDR1 MNHEY and CDR2 SMNVEV (reference sequence). The length of the CDR3 is 15 residues. Trimming removed 8 bases from V and 7 bases from J, with 23 bases in between.

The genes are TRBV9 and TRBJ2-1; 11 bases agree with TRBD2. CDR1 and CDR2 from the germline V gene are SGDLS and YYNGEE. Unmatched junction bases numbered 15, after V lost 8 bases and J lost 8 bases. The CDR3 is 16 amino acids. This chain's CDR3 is CARSSGGPPFWDEQFF. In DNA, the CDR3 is TGTGCCAGATCTAGCGGGGGGCCACCTTTCTGGGATGAGCAGTTCTTC. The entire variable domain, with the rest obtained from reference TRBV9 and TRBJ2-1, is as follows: DSGVTQTPKHLITATGQRVTLRCSPRSGDLSVYWYQQSLDQGLQFLIQYYNGEERAKGNILERFSAQQFPDLHSELNLSSLELGDSALYFCARSSGGPPFWDEQFFGPGTRLTVL.

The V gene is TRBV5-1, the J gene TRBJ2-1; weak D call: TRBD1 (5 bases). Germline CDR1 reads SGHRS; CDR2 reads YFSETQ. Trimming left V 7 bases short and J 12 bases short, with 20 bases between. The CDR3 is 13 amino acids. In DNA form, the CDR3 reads TGCGCCAGCCAGGGCGACCTACAAATGGCGCAGTTCTTC. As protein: CASQGDLQMAQFF.

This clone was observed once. The CDR3 coding sequence is TGTGCCAGCAGCCAAGCATCGGGGTTGGCAGGAAACACCATATATTTT. Protein sequence: CASSQASGLAGNTIYF. The chain links TRBV3-1 (or the pseudogene TRBV3-2) to TRBJ1-3; D gene uncertain. Deletions cut 1 base from V and 4 bases from J, with 14 bases between. This CDR3 has 16 amino acids. The germline gives CDR1 LGHDT, CDR2 YNNKEL (reference sequence).

This CDR3 is CASSLQTSGRDTQYF. The CDR3 DNA follows: TGTGCCAGCAGCCTCCAAACTAGCGGGAGGGATACGCAGTATTTT. This sequence joins TRBV4-2 and TRBJ2-3, with 12 bases matching TRBD2. Germline assignment: CDR1 LGHNA and CDR2 YNFKEQ. The CDR3 is 15 residues long. Germline trimming cut 4 bases from V and 6 bases from J; bases unmatched to any gene: 5.

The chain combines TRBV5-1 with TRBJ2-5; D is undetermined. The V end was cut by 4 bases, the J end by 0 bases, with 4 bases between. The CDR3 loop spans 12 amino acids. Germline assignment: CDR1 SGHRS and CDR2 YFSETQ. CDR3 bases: TGCGCCAGCAGCGCGAACCAAGAGACCCAGTACTTC. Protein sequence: CASSANQETQYF.

CDR3 region: CASSPELAETDTQYF. DNA of the CDR3: TGTGCCAGCAGCCCCGAACTAGCGGAAACAGATACGCAGTATTTT. V usage is TRBV5-4 and J usage is TRBJ2-3, with 8 nucleotides matching TRBD2. The CDR3 spans 15 residues. The trim removed 4 bases at V and 3 bases at J, leaving 7 bases unmatched. CDR1 and CDR2 (germline): SGHNT, YYREEE (reference sequence).

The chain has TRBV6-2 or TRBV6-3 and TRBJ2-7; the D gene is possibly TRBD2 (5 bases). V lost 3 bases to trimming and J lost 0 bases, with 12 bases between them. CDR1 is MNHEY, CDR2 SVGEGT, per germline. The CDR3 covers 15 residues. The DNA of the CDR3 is TGTGCCAGCAGTTATGATGCGGGTGCCTCCTACGAGCAGTACTTC. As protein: CASSYDAGASYEQYF.

In DNA form, the CDR3 reads TGTGCCAGCAGTTTAGTAGGGGATGGAGAAAAACTGTTTTTT. Amino acids: CASSLVGDGEKLFF. The rearrangement uses TRBV27 and TRBJ1-4, with D maybe TRBD1 (5 bases). Deletions cut 2 bases from V and 8 bases from J, with 12 bases between. CDR1 and CDR2 (germline): MNHEY, SMNVEV (reference sequence). The CDR3 has 14 residues.

The CDR3 protein is CSAHRGHNTGELFF. DNA for the CDR3: TGCAGCGCCCACAGGGGGCATAACACCGGGGAGCTGTTTTTT. The genes are TRBV29-1 and TRBJ2-2, with 9 bases identical to TRBD1. This CDR3 is 14 amino acids long. From germline, CDR1 is SQVTM and CDR2 ANQGSEA. V trimming: 7 bases; J trimming: 2 bases; junction bases outside the gene matches: 5.

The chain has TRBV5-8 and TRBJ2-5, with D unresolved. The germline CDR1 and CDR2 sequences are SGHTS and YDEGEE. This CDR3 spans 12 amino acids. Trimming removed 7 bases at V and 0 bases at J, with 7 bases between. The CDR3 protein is CASCRYQETQYF. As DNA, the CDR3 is TGTGCCAGCTGCAGGTACCAAGAGACCCAGTACTTC.

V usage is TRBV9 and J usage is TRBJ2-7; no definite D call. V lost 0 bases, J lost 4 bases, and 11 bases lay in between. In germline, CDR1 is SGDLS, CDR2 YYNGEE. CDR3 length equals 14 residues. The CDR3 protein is CASSVGRGEYEQYF. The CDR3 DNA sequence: TGTGCCAGCAGCGTAGGAAGAGGAGAATACGAGCAGTACTTC.

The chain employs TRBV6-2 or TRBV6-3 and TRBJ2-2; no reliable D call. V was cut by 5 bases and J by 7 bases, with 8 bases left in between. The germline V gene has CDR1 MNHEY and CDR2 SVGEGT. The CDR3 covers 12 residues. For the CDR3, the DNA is TGTGCCAGCAGTCTAATCCACGGGGAGCTGTTTTTT. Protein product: CASSLIHGELFF.

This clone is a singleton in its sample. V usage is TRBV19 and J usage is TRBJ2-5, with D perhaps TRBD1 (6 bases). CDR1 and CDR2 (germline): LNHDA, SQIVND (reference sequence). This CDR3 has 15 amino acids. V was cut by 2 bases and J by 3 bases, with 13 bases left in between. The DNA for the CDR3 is TGTGCCAGTAGTATACCAGGGGCAGGCAAAGAGACCCAGTACTTC. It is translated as CASSIPGAGKETQYF.

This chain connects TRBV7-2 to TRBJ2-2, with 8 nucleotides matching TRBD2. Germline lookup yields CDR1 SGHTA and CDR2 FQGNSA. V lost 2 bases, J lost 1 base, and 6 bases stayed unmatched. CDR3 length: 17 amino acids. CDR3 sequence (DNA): TGTGCCAGCAGCTTACGGGGGGGACTCATGAACACCGGGGAGCTGTTTTTT. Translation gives CASSLRGGLMNTGELFF.